One sample yielded the 6 T cell receptor beta chains listed below, sequenced in a study of T cells in Graves' hyperthyroidism and ophthalmopathy. Researchers took RNA transcripts and amplified the TCR beta CDR3 regions from them. The TCR CDR3 first-round RT-PCR relied on the HTBI primer set. Each CDR3 protein gets one entry after TCRdb re-called the multiplex PCR reads with MiXCR. The sample has around 690,000 distinct CDR3 sequences; roughly 17% are singletons. The sample was blood. These receptors originate from a man aged 45-60 years with Graves' hyperthyroidism.

This clonotype was seen many times. This rearrangement joins TRBV6-5 to TRBJ1-3; D is uncertain. Germline CDR1 and CDR2: MNHEY and SVGAGI. Trimming cost V 2 bases and J 4 bases, with 15 bases left between them. This CDR3 has 16 residues. This CDR3 reads CASSYLEPPRGNTIYF. The CDR3 DNA reads as TGTGCCAGCAGTTACCTGGAGCCGCCGAGAGGAAACACCATATATTTT.

The rearrangement uses TRBV5-1 and TRBJ2-1; TRBD1 matches at 7 bases. V shed 4 bases, J shed 5 bases, and the junction held 6 bases outside the gene matches. CDR3 size: 14 residues. Germline V lookup: CDR1 SGHRS, CDR2 YFSETQ. The CDR3, as DNA: TGCGCCAGCAGCCCCGGGGACAGAGACAATGAGCAGTTCTTC. Amino acid sequence: CASSPGDRDNEQFF.

In this sample, this clonotype turned up many times. CDR3 in amino acids: CATSGPSGSGDQETQYF. CDR3 in DNA: TGTGCCACCAGTGGGCCTAGCGGGAGCGGCGACCAAGAGACCCAGTACTTC. The V and J genes are TRBV24-1 and TRBJ2-5; 10 bases match TRBD2. V lost 5 bases, J lost 0 bases, and 8 bases stayed unmatched. The CDR3 is made up of 17 amino acids. Germline V gene sequence: CDR1 KGHDR, CDR2 SFDVKD.

This clonotype was seen repeatedly, ten times or more. V is TRBV28 and J is TRBJ1-5; D is undetermined. CDR1 is MDHEN and CDR2 is SYDVKM in the germline V gene. This CDR3 is built from 12 residues. The V end lost 7 bases, the J end lost 7 bases, and 11 bases lay between the germline ends. The CDR3 bases are TGTGCCAGCACCGGAGGTTGGCAGCCCCAGCATTTT. Encoded protein: CASTGGWQPQHF.

The chain employs TRBV12-3 or TRBV12-4 and TRBJ1-5; 8 bases are shared with TRBD1. J gave up 6 bases and V 6 bases, and 13 bases lay outside the gene matches. CDR3 length: 16 residues. CDR3 DNA: TGTGCCAGCAGGGTTCAGGGGGCAGGGGCCGGTCAGCCCCAGCATTTT. It codes for CASRVQGAGAGQPQHF.

V gene TRBV5-1 combines with J gene TRBJ2-5, with TRBD2 matching over 13 bases. The CDR3 has 17 amino acids. The V and J ends lost 4 bases and 5 bases, in that order; junction bases with no gene match: 11. The germline V gene has CDR1 SGHRS and CDR2 YFSETQ. CDR3 in amino acids: CASSLRTSGRTGETQYF. Here the CDR3 DNA reads TGCGCCAGCAGCCTAAGGACTAGCGGGAGAACTGGGGAGACCCAGTACTTC.